This TCR beta chain was identified during a study of shared clonotypes between healthy human individuals. V lost 0 bases and J 7 bases, leaving 14 bases between the germline ends. This CDR3 spans 14 amino acids. Per the germline V gene, CDR1 is SGHRS and CDR2 is YFSETQ. TCRdb keeps only in-frame clones here, not all; method: immunoSEQ multiplex PCR. The data show roughly 2.2 million clones, with more than 80% seen just once and about 0.41% held by the top ten. This TCR was recovered from a man aged 18 to 30 in good health. Some clones in this sample may be carry-over from other donors' samples. The sequenced sample was naive CD4+ T cells from PBMCs. Subset defined: CD45RA+ positively selected. The rearrangement uses TRBV5-1 and TRBJ2-7, with D perhaps matching TRBD2 (5 bases). CDR3: CASSLGTWTVEQYF. Here the CDR3 DNA reads TGCGCCAGCAGCTTGGGGACGTGGACTGTTGAGCAGTACTTC.